This T cell receptor beta chain was recovered during a study of Ad26.COV2.S vaccination and SARS-CoV-2 variants. Findings of the study overall: Spike-specific TCR breadth was greater in vaccine than placebo recipients.

Treatment defined: about 20 received Ad26.COV2.S at low or high dose, single or two shots; about 5 received placebo; per-sample allocation not given. The study sampled participants on day 63 after the first vaccine or placebo injection. Points on this clone: Its target is unknown.

The V and J ends lost 0 bases and 7 bases respectively, with 5 bases between them. The CDR3 covers 13 residues. Germline values: CDR1 SGDLS, CDR2 YYNGEE. The data were produced by immunoSEQ multiplex PCR, yet TCRdb's version contains in-frame clones alone and is incomplete. The data contain 300,000 to 400,000 clones, around nine tenths of them seen just once; the ten biggest clones take up 3.4%. Specimen: peripheral blood, collected in a trial of Ad26.COV2.S vaccine versus placebo. This clonotype was obtained from a person between 18 and 60 years old who received the Ad26.COV2.S COVID-19 vaccine or a placebo. The chain joins TRBV9 to TRBJ1-6; D remains unclear. The CDR3 spells CASSVEQNSPLHF. The DNA for the CDR3 is TGTGCCAGCAGCGTAGAGCAGAATTCACCCCTCCACTTT.